This T cell receptor (beta chain) was profiled in a study of radiotherapy plus CTLA-4 blockade in lung cancer. Study-level background: Disease control was present in more than 25% of patients, and objective responses in approximately 18%. Study findings and constraints: After radiotherapy and ipilimumab, tumor-derived clones expanded in peripheral blood. Reportedly, early blood T cell clone dynamics best predicted response, with interferon-beta.

Per germline, CDR1 KGHSH and CDR2 LQKENI. The ends lost 0 bases at V and 6 bases at J; junction bases unmatched: 7. This CDR3 region has 15 residues. Profiling relied on immunoSEQ multiplex PCR, and the TCRdb table lists in-frame clones only, not all of them. Of approximately 94,000 clones listed, approximately 78% were seen once; the top ten hold over 20%. With regard to this clone: The antigen is undetermined.

The sequence came from a human donor with non-small cell lung cancer that progressed on radiotherapy plus ipilimumab. The sequences come from peripheral blood, collected from a patient treated with radiotherapy plus ipilimumab. The chain links TRBV18 to TRBJ1-2, with TRBD1 identical over 7 bases. Written as DNA, the CDR3 is TGTGCCAGCTCACCACCGTTCGGGACAGCCAATGGCTACACCTTC. It translates to CASSPPFGTANGYTF.